This T cell receptor beta chain comes out of a study of blood T cell repertoires in COVID-19. Study background: Collection of acute and convalescent COVID-19 samples took place in the United States, Italy and Spain.

In the study's own analysis: Estimated nucleated cell counts came from reference gene primer amplification. TCRdb keeps only in-frame clones here, not all; method: immunoSEQ multiplex PCR. V and J calls and clone size are those listed in that table; D and trimming were worked out from the DNA. This sample has 150,000 to 200,000 clones, with 65% to 90% found just once. Germline V gene sequence: CDR1 LGHDT, CDR2 YNNKEL (reference sequence). Trimming removed 7 bases from V and 7 bases from J; junction bases left unmatched: 12. This CDR3 spans 16 amino acids. The origin of this receptor is a man aged 45-65 years with active or convalescent COVID-19. The sample was peripheral blood. The V call is TRBV3-1 (or the pseudogene TRBV3-2), the J call TRBJ2-1, with 11 bases that match TRBD2. The CDR3, as DNA: TGTGCCAGCACCCGCACCACTAGCGGGAGTAGTAATGAGCAGTTCTTC. Its translation is CASTRTTSGSSNEQFF.